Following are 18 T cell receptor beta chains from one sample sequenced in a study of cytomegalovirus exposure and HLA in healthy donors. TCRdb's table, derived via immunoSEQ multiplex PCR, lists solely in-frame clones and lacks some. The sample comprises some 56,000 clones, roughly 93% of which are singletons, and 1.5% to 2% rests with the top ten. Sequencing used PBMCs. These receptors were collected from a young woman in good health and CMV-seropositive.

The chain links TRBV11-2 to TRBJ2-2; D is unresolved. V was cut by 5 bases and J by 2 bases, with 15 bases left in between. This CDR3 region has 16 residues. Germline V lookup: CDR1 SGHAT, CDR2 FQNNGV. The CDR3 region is CASSPIPRSNTGELFF. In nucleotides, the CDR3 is TGTGCCAGCAGCCCGATCCCGAGATCTAACACCGGGGAGCTGTTTTTT.

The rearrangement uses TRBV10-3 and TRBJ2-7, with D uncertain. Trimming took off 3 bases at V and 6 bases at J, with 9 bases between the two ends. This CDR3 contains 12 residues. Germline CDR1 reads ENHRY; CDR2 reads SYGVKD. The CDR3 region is CAISEAGSEQYF. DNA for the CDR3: TGTGCCATCAGTGAAGCCGGGTCCGAGCAGTACTTC.

DNA of the CDR3: TGTGCCAGCACCCGGGGGGCGAGCTACGAGCAGTACTTC. Encoded protein: CASTRGASYEQYF. The rearrangement joins TRBV7-9 to TRBJ2-7, with D possibly being TRBD2 (7 bases). Germline CDR1 and CDR2: SEHNR and FQNEAQ (reference sequence). CDR3 length: 13 residues. The ends were cut back, 7 bases at V and 3 bases at J, with 13 bases in the middle.

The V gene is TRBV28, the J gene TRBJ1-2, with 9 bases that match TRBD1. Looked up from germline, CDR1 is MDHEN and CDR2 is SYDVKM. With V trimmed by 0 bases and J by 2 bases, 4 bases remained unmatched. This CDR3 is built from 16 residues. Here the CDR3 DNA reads TGTGCCAGCAGTTTATGGGGACAGGGCCCCAACTATGGCTACACCTTC. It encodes CASSLWGQGPNYGYTF.

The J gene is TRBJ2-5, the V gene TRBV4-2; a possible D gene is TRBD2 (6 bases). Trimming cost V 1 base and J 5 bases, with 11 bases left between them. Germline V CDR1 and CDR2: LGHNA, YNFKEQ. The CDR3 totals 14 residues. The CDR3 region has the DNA TGTGCCAGCAGCCAAGTTGACGGGGGTGAGACCCAGTACTTC. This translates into CASSQVDGGETQYF.

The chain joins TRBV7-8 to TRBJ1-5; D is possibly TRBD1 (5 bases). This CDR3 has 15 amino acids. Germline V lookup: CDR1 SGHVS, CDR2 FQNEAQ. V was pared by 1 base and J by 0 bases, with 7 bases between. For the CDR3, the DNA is TGTGCCAGCAGCTTAGTCAGGGATAGCAATCAGCCCCAGCATTTT. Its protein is CASSLVRDSNQPQHF.

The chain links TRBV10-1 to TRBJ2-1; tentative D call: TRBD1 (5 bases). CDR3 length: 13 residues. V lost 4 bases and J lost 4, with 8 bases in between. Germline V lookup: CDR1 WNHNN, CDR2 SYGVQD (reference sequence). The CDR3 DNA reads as TGCGCCAGCAGTGGGCAGGGTTACAATGAGCAGTTCTTC. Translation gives CASSGQGYNEQFF.

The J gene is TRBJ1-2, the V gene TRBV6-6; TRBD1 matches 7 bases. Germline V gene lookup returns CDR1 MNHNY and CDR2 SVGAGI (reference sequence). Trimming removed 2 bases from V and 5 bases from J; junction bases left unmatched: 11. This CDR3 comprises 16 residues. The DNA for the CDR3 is TGTGCCAGCAGTTACACCCAAGGGACAGACGATTATGGCTACACCTTC. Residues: CASSYTQGTDDYGYTF.

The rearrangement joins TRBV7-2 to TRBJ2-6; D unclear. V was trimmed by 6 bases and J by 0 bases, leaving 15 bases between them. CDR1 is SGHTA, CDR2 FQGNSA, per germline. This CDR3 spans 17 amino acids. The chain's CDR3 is CASSIASRPSGANVLTF. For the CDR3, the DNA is TGTGCCAGCAGTATAGCCAGCAGACCCTCTGGGGCCAACGTCCTGACTTTC.

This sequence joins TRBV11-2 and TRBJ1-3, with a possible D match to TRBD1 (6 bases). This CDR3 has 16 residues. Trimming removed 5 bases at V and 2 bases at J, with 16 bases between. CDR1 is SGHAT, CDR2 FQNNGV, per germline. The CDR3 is CASSNVGAGTGNTIYF. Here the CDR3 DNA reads TGTGCCAGCAGCAACGTGGGGGCCGGAACTGGAAACACCATATATTTT.

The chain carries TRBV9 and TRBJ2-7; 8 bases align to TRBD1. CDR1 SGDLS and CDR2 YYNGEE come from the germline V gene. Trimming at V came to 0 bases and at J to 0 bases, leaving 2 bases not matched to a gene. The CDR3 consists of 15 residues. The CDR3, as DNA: TGTGCCAGCAGCGTAGGGACAGGGAGCTCCTACGAGCAGTACTTC. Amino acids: CASSVGTGSSYEQYF.

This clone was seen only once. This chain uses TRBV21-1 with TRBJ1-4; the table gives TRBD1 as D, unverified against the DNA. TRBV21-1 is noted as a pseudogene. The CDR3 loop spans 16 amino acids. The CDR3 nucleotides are TGTGCCAGCAGCCGACGGGACAGGGGGGCTAATGAAAAACTGTTTTTT. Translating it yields CASSRRDRGANEKLFF.

The CDR3 DNA reads as TGTGCCAGCAGTGGACTACAGGGACCTACCCTCCTCCCAGATACGCAGTATTTT. Its protein is CASSGLQGPTLLPDTQYF. V is TRBV6-1 and J is TRBJ2-3; a possible D gene is TRBD1 (6 bases). V lost 4 bases and J lost 4, with 24 bases in between. The V gene's germline CDR1 is MNHNS and CDR2 SASEGT. The CDR3 runs to 18 residues.

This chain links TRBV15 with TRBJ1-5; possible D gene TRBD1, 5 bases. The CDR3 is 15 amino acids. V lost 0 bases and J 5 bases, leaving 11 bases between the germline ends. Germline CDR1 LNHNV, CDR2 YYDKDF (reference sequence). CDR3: CATSREGAGYQPQHF. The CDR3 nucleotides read TGTGCCACCAGCAGAGAAGGGGCAGGGTATCAGCCCCAGCATTTT.

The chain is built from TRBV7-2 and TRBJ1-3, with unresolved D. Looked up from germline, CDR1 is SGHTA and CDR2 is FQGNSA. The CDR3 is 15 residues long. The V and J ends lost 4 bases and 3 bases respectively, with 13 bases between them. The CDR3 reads CASSYSHGGGNTIYF. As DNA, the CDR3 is TGTGCCAGCAGCTATTCCCACGGAGGTGGAAACACCATATATTTT.

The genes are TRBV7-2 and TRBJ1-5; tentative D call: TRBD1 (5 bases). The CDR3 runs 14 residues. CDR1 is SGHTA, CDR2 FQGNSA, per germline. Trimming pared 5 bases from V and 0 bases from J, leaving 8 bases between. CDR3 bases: TGTGCCAGCAGCCCAGACAGTAGCAATCAGCCCCAGCATTTT. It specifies CASSPDSSNQPQHF.

This chain's CDR3 is CASSIRGTGQANEQFF. In DNA, the CDR3 is TGTGCCAGTAGTATTAGGGGGACAGGGCAGGCGAATGAGCAGTTCTTC. This chain joins TRBV19 and TRBJ2-1; 9 bases line up with TRBD1. J was trimmed by 7 bases and V by 3 bases; bases with no gene match: 10. Germline CDR1 is LNHDA and CDR2 is SQIVND (reference sequence). The CDR3 sequence is 16 residues long.

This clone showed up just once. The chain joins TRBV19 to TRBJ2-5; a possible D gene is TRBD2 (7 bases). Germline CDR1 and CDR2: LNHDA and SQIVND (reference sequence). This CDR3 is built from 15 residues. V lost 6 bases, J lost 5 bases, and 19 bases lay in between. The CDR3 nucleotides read TGTGCCAGTAGCCTTTGGAGGGGGGGCCATGAGACCCAGTACTTC. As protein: CASSLWRGGHETQYF.